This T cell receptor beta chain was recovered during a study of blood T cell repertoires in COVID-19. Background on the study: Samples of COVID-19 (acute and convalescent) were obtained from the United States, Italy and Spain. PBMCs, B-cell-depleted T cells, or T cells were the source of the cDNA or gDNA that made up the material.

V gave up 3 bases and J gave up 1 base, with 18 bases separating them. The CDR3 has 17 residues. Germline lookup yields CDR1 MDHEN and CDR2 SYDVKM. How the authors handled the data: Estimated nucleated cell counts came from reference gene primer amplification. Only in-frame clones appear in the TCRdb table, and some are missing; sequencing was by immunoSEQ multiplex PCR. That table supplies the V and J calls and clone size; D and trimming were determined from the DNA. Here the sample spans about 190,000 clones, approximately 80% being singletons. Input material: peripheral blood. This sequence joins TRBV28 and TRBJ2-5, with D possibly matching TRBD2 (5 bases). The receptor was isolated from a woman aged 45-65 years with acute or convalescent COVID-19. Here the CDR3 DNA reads TGTGCCAGCAGTTTGTATCGGGGAACGGAGCCCCAAGAGACCCAGTACTTC. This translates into CASSLYRGTEPQETQYF. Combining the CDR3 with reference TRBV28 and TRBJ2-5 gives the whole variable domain DVKVTQSSRYLVKRTGEKVFLECVQDMDHENMFWYRQDPGLGLRLIYFSYDVKMKEKGDIPEGYSVSREKKERFSLILESASTNQTSMYLCASSLYRGTEPQETQYFGPGTRLLVL.